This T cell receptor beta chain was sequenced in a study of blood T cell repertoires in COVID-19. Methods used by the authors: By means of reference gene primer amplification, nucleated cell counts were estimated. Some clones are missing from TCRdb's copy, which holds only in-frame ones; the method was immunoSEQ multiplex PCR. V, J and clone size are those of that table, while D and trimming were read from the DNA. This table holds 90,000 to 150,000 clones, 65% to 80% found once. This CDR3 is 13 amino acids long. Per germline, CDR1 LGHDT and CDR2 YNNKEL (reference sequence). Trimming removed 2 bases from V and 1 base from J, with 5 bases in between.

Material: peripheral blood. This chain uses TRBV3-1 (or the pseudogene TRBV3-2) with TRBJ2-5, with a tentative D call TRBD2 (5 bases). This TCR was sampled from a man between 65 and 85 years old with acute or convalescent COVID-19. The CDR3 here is CASSQSGQETQYF. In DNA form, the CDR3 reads TGTGCCAGCAGCCAAAGCGGCCAAGAGACCCAGTACTTC.